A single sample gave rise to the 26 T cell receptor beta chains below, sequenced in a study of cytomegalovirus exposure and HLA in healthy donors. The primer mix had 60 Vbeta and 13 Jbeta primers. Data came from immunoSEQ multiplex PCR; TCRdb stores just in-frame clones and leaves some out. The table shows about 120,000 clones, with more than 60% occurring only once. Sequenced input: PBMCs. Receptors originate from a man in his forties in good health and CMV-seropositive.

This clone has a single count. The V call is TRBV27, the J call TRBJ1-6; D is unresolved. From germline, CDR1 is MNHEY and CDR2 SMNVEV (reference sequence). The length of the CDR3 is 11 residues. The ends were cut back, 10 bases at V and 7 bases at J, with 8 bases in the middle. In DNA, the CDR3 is TGTGCCACCGGGGAGAATTCACCCCTCCACTTT. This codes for CATGENSPLHF.

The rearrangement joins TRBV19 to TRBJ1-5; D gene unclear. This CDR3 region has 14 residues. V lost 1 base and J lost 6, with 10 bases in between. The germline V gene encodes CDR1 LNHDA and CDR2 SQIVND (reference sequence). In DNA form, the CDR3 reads TGTGCCAGTAGTATAGCAGTTGGAGGTCAGCCCCAGCATTTT. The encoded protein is CASSIAVGGQPQHF.

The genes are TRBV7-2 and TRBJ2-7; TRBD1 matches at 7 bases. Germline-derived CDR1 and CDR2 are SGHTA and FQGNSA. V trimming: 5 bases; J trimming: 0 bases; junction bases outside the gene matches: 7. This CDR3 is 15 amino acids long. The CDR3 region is CASSGDSGFSYEQYF. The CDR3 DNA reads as TGTGCCAGCAGCGGGGACAGTGGGTTCTCCTACGAGCAGTACTTC.

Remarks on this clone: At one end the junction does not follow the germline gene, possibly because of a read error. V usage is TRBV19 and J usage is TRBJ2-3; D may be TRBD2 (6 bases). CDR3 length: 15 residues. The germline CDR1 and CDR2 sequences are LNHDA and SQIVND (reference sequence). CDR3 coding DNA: TGTGCCAATAGTATGGGGGGTAGGAGCACAGATACGCAGTATTTT. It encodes CANSMGGRSTDTQYF.

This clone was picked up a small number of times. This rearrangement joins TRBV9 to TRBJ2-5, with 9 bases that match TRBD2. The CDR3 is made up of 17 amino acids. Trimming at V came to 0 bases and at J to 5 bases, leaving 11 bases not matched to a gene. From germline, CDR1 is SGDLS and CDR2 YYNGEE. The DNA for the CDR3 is TGTGCCAGCAGCGTAGCTGAGGGAGCGGGGGGTCGGGAGACCCAGTACTTC. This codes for CASSVAEGAGGRETQYF.

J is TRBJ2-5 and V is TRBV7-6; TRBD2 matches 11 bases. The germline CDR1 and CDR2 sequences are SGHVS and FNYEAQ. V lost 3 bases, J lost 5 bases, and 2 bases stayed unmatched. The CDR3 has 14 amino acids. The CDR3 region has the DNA TGTGCCAGCAGCTTGCGGACTAGCGGGGAGACCCAGTACTTC. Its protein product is CASSLRTSGETQYF. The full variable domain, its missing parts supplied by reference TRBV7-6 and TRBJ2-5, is GAGVSQSPRYKVTKRGQDVALRCDPISGHVSLYWYRQALGQGPEFLTYFNYEAQQDKSGLPNDRFSAERPEGSISTLTIQRTEQRDSAMYRCASSLRTSGETQYFGPGTRLLVL.

This CDR3 reads CASSLGLAGGYEQYF. CDR3 nucleotides: TGTGCCAGCAGCTTAGGGCTAGCGGGAGGTTACGAGCAGTACTTC. The chain couples TRBV7-2 to TRBJ2-7, with 11 bases fitting TRBD2. CDR3 length: 15 residues. With V trimmed by 1 base and J by 4 bases, 3 bases remained unmatched. Per germline, CDR1 SGHTA and CDR2 FQGNSA.

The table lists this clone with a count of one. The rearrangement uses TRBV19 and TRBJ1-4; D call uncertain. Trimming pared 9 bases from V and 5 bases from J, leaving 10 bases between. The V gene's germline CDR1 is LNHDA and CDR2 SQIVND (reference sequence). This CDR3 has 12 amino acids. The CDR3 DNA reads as TGTGCCAGCTCGGTAGAAAATGAAAAACTGTTTTTT. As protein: CASSVENEKLFF.

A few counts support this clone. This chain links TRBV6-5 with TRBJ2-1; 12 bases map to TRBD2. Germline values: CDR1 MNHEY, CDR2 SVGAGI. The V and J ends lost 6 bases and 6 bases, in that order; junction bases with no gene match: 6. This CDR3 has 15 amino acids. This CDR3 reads CASSLTSGSSNEQFF. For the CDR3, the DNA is TGTGCCAGCAGCTTGACTAGCGGGAGCTCCAATGAGCAGTTCTTC.

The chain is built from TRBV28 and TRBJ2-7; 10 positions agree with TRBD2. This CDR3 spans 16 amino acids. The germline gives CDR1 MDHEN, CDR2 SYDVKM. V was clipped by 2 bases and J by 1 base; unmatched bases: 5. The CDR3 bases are TGTGCCAGCAGTTTAACCGGACTAGCGGTTTCCTACGAGCAGTACTTC. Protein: CASSLTGLAVSYEQYF.

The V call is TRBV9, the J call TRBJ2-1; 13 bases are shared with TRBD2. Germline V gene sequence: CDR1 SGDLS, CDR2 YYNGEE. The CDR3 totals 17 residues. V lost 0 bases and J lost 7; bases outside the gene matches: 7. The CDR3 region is CASSVEGLAGVVNEQFF. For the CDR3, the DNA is TGTGCCAGCAGCGTAGAAGGACTAGCGGGAGTGGTGAATGAGCAGTTCTTC.

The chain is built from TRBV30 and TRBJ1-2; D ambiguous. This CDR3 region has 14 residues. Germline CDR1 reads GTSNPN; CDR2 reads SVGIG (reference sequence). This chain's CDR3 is CASRTARGYYGYTF. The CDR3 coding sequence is TGTGCTTCGCGGACGGCCCGCGGGTACTATGGCTACACCTTC.

The CDR3 here is CASSFSSGVGTGELFF. The CDR3 coding sequence is TGTGCCAGCAGCTTTTCAAGCGGAGTCGGCACCGGGGAGCTGTTTTTT. This chain connects TRBV11-2 to TRBJ2-2; D is possibly TRBD2 (5 bases). From germline, CDR1 is SGHAT and CDR2 FQNNGV. V gave up 3 bases and J gave up 4 bases, with 15 bases separating them. This CDR3 contains 16 residues.

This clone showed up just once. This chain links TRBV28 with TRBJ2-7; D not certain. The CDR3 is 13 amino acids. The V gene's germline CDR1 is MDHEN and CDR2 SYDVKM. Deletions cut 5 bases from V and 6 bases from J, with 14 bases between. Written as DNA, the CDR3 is TGTGCCAGCAGTGACTGGGTAGAGTCCGAGCAGTACTTC. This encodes CASSDWVESEQYF.

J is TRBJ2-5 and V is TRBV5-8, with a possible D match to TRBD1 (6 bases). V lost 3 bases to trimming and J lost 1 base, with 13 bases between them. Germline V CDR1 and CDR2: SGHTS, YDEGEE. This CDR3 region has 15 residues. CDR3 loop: CASSSTGLGQETQYF. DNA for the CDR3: TGTGCCAGCAGCTCCACAGGGTTGGGCCAAGAGACCCAGTACTTC.

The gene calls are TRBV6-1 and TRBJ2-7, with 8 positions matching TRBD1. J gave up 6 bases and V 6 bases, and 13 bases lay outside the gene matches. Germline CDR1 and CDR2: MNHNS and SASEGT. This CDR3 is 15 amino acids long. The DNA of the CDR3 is TGTGCCAGCAGGGCATCGGACAGGGACTCTATCGAGCAGTACTTC. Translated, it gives CASRASDRDSIEQYF.

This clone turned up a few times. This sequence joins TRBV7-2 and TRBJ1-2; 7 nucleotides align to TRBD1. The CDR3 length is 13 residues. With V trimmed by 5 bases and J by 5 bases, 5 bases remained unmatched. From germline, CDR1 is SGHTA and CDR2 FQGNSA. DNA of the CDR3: TGTGCCAGCAGCCCTGACAGGGTGTATGGCTACACCTTC. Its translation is CASSPDRVYGYTF.

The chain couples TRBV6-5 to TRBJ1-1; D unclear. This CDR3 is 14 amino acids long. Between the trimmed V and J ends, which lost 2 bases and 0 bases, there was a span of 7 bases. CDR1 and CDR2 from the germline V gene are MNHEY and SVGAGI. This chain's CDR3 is CASSYGRLNTEAFF. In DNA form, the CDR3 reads TGTGCCAGCAGTTACGGGCGATTGAACACTGAAGCTTTCTTT.

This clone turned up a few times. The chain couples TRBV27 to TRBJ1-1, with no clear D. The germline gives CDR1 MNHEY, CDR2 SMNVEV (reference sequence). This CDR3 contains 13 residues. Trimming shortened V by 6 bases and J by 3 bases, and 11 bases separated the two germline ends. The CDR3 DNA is TGTGCCAGCAGCTGGAACGGGGACACTGAAGCTTTCTTT. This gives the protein CASSWNGDTEAFF.

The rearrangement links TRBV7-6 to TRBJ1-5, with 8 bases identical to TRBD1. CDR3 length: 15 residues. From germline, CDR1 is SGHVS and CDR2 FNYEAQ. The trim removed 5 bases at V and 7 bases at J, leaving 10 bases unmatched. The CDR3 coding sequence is TGTGCCAGCAGCCCGGCAGGGGGCGCGGAGCAGCCCCAGCATTTT. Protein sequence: CASSPAGGAEQPQHF.

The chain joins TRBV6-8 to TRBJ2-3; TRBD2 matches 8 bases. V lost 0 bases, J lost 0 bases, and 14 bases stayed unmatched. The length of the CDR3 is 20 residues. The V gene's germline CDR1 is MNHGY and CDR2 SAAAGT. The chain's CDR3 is CASSYSSSRVAGSSTDTQYF. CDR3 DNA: TGTGCCAGCAGTTACTCGAGTTCTCGGGTAGCGGGGAGTAGCACAGATACGCAGTATTTT.

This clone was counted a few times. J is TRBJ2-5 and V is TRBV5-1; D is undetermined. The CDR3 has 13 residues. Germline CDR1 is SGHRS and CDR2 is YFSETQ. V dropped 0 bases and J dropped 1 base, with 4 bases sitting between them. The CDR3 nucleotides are TGCGCCAGCAGCTTGGACACCCAAGAGACCCAGTACTTC. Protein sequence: CASSLDTQETQYF.

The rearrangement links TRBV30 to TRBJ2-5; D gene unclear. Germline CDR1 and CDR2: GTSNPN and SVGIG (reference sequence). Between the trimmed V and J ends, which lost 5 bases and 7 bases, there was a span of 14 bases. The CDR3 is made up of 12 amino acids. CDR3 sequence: CAWSRGLVTQYF. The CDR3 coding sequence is TGTGCCTGGTCACGAGGTCTTGTGACCCAGTACTTC.

The CDR3 nucleotides read TGCGCCAGCAGCCCGGGGGGGGCCCAAGAGACCCAGTACTTC. It translates to CASSPGGAQETQYF. The chain recombines TRBV5-1 with TRBJ2-5; 8 nucleotides agree with TRBD2. The ends lost 4 bases at V and 1 base at J; junction bases unmatched: 3. The CDR3 runs 14 residues. Germline V gene sequence: CDR1 SGHRS, CDR2 YFSETQ.

The CDR3 is CASSEQVNNSPLHF. DNA of the CDR3: TGTGCCAGCAGCGAGCAGGTGAATAATTCACCCCTCCACTTT. The chain carries TRBV9 and TRBJ1-6; no firm D call. Trimming left V 3 bases short and J 5 bases short, with 9 bases between. The germline V gene encodes CDR1 SGDLS and CDR2 YYNGEE. The CDR3 length is 14 residues. Full variable domain (rest looked up from reference TRBV9 and TRBJ1-6): DSGVTQTPKHLITATGQRVTLRCSPRSGDLSVYWYQQSLDQGLQFLIQYYNGEERAKGNILERFSAQQFPDLHSELNLSSLELGDSALYFCASSEQVNNSPLHFGNGTRLTVT.

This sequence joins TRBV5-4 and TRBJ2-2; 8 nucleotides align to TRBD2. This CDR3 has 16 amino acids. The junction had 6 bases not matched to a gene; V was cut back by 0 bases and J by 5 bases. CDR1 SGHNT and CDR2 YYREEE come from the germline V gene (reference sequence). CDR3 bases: TGTGCCAGCAGCTTGGGACGGGAGGGGTGGACCGGGGAGCTGTTTTTT. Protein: CASSLGREGWTGELFF.